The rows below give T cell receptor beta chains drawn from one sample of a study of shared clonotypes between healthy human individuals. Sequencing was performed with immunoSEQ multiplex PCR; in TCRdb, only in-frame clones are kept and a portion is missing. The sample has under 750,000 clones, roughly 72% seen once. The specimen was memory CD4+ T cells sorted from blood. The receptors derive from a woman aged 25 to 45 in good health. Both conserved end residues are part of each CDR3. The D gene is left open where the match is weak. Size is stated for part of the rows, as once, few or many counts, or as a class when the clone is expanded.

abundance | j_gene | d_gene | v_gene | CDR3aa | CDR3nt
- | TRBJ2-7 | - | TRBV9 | CASSVGPLTYEQYF | TGTGCCAGCAGCGTAGGTCCCCTGACCTACGAGCAGTACTTC
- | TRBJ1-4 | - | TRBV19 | CASSIRTATNEKLFF | TGTGCCAGTAGTATAAGGACTGCAACTAATGAAAAACTGTTTTTT
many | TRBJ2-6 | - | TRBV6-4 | CASSAGVGGANVLTF | TGTGCCAGCAGTGCGGGAGTGGGTGGGGCCAACGTCCTGACTTTC
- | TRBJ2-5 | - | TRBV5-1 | CASSLDWGPGLGETQYF | TGCGCCAGCAGCTTGGATTGGGGGCCCGGGCTTGGGGAGACCCAGTACTTC
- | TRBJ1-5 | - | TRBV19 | CASSMGRSQPQHF | TGTGCCAGTAGTATGGGCCGGAGTCAGCCCCAGCATTTT
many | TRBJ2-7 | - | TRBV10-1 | CASSESPGYEQYF | TGCGCCAGCAGTGAATCCCCCGGCTACGAGCAGTACTTC
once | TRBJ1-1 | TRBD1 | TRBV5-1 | CASSLAPQGAGTEAFF | TGCGCCAGCAGCTTGGCCCCACAGGGGGCAGGGACTGAAGCTTTCTTT
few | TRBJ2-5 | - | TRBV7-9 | CASSFWGAEYF | TGTGCCAGCAGCTTTTGGGGGGCCGAGTACTTC
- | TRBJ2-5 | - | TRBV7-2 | CASSLTFSGQETQYF | TGTGCCAGCAGCTTAACTTTTAGCGGACAAGAGACCCAGTACTTC
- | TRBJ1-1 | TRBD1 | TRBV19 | CASSRTGDTEAFF | TGTGCCAGTAGCCGAACAGGGGACACTGAAGCTTTCTTT
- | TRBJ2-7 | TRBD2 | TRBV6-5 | CASSLAGGSSYEQYF | TGTGCCAGCAGTTTAGCGGGAGGGAGCTCCTACGAGCAGTACTTC
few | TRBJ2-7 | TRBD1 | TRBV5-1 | CASSSRLQGTEQYF | TGCGCCAGCAGCTCTCGATTACAGGGGACCGAGCAGTACTTC
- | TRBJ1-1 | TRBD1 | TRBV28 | CAIGGQGAGEAFF | TGTGCCATCGGGGGACAGGGGGCAGGTGAAGCTTTCTTT
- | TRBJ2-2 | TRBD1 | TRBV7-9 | CASRQGHTGELFF | TGTGCCAGTAGACAGGGCCACACCGGGGAGCTGTTTTTT
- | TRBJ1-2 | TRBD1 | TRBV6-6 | CASRQGVGYGYTF | TGTGCCAGCAGACAGGGGGTCGGGTATGGCTACACCTTC
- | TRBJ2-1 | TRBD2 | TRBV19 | CASSIRGGDEQFF | TGTGCCAGTAGTATACGGGGGGGAGATGAGCAGTTCTTC
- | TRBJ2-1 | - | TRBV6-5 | CASSYRRGSYNEQFF | TGTGCCAGCAGTTACCGTAGGGGTTCCTACAATGAGCAGTTCTTC
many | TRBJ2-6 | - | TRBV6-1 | CASTPFSGANVLTF | TGTGCCAGCACCCCTTTCTCTGGGGCCAACGTCCTGACTTTC
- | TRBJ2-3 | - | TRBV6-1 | CASVDEGTDTQYF | TGTGCCAGCGTCGATGAGGGCACAGATACGCAGTATTTT
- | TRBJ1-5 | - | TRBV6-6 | CASSSSGEHQPQHF | TGTGCCAGCAGTTCTTCAGGGGAACATCAGCCCCAGCATTTT
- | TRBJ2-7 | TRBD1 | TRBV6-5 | CASTRRQGRTYEQYF | TGTGCCAGCACCCGAAGACAGGGGCGCACCTACGAGCAGTACTTC
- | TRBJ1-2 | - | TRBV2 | CASTEAQAGGYGYTF | TGTGCCAGCACCGAGGCACAGGCCGGCGGCTATGGCTACACCTTC
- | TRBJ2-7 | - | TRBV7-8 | CASSSTFTGAYEQYF | TGTGCCAGCAGCTCGACCTTCACAGGAGCCTACGAGCAGTACTTC
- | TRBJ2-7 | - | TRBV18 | CASSPYSQRDYEQYF | TGTGCCAGCTCACCCTACAGCCAGAGAGACTACGAGCAGTACTTC
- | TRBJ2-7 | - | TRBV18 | CASSPPTNYEQYF | TGTGCCAGCTCACCCCCCACCAACTACGAGCAGTACTTC
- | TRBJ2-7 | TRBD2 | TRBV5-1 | CASSPPNEREGRREQYF | TGCGCCAGCAGCCCACCCAATGAGCGGGAGGGCCGGCGGGAGCAGTACTTC
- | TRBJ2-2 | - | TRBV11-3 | CASSPAVTNTGELFF | TGTGCCAGCAGCCCAGCGGTTACCAACACCGGGGAGCTGTTTTTT
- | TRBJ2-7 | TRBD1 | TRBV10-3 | CAISASTGRASEQYF | TGTGCCATCAGTGCTTCGACAGGGCGGGCCTCCGAGCAGTACTTC